The rows below give T cell receptor beta chains drawn from one sample of a study of T-cell reconstitution after alpha-beta-depleted transplantation in children. Each CDR3 protein gets one entry after TCRdb re-called the PCR reads with MiXCR. The sample has 490,000 or so distinct CDR3 sequences, around 13% seen once; the top ten hold roughly 5.4%. This sample comprised PBMCs from the stem cell graft donor, obtained from the stem cell graft. These receptors all stem from a human donor who donated a stem cell graft to a child with combined immunodeficiency. The CDR3 runs from the conserved cysteine through the conserved F or W. The D gene is left open where the match is weak. Clone size is shown for a subset of rows, as once, few, many or a class of expanded clone.

j_call: TRBJ1-2
v_call: TRBV19
d_call: NA
clone_size: NA
cdr3_nt: TGTGCCACTAATCGTCCTACGGAGGGCTACACCTTC
cdr3_aa: CATNRPTEGYTF

j_call: TRBJ2-1
v_call: TRBV29-1
d_call: NA
clone_size: few
cdr3_nt: TGCAGCGCCCAATCAGGTGGGGCCGAAGTCTACAATGAGCAGTTCTTC
cdr3_aa: CSAQSGGAEVYNEQFF

j_call: TRBJ2-1
v_call: TRBV24-1
d_call: NA
clone_size: NA
cdr3_nt: TGTGCCACCCAAGGAGCGGAAAGCTCCTACAATGAGCAGTTCTTC
cdr3_aa: CATQGAESSYNEQFF

j_call: TRBJ1-4
v_call: TRBV12-3/TRBV12-4
d_call: NA
clone_size: few
cdr3_nt: TGTGCCAGCAGTTCTACCAGGGGATTTGTTGAAAAACTGTTTTTT
cdr3_aa: CASSSTRGFVEKLFF

j_call: TRBJ2-1
v_call: TRBV24-1
d_call: NA
clone_size: many
cdr3_nt: TGTGCCACCAGTGATGGTCGGGTCGGGAGGCAGTTCTTC
cdr3_aa: CATSDGRVGRQFF

j_call: TRBJ2-5
v_call: TRBV2
d_call: NA
clone_size: few
cdr3_nt: TGTGCCAGCAGGCTCTGGGCTGGAGAGACCCAGTACTTC
cdr3_aa: CASRLWAGETQYF

j_call: TRBJ2-1
v_call: TRBV29-1
d_call: TRBD1
clone_size: many
cdr3_nt: TGCAGCACCCTCGACAGGGTCCATGAGCAGTTCTTC
cdr3_aa: CSTLDRVHEQFF

j_call: TRBJ2-5
v_call: TRBV12-3/TRBV12-4
d_call: TRBD1
clone_size: many
cdr3_nt: TGTGCCAGCAGTACCGGACAGGGCCAAGAGACCCAGTACTTC
cdr3_aa: CASSTGQGQETQYF

j_call: TRBJ2-3
v_call: TRBV6-2/TRBV6-3
d_call: NA
clone_size: many
cdr3_nt: TGTGCCAGCAGTTACAAGGAGGGGAGCACAGATACGCAGTATTTT
cdr3_aa: CASSYKEGSTDTQYF

j_call: TRBJ1-1
v_call: TRBV29-1
d_call: NA
clone_size: few
cdr3_nt: TGCAGCGTTTGGGGGAACACTGAAGCTTTCTTT
cdr3_aa: CSVWGNTEAFF

j_call: TRBJ2-3
v_call: TRBV24-1
d_call: NA
clone_size: NA
cdr3_nt: TGTGCCACCAGTTACGGGGGAACCACAGATACGCAGTATTTT
cdr3_aa: CATSYGGTTDTQYF

j_call: TRBJ2-7
v_call: TRBV20-1
d_call: NA
clone_size: few
cdr3_nt: TGCAGTGCTTATCCTGCTGGCAGTTCATACGAGCAGTACTTC
cdr3_aa: CSAYPAGSSYEQYF

j_call: TRBJ1-6
v_call: TRBV6-5
d_call: TRBD1
clone_size: NA
cdr3_nt: TGTGCCAGCAGTTACAGGGGGCATTCACCCCTCCACTTT
cdr3_aa: CASSYRGHSPLHF

j_call: TRBJ2-7
v_call: TRBV5-1
d_call: NA
clone_size: NA
cdr3_nt: TGCGCCAGCCAAGGGACACAAACCTACAATGAGCAGTACTTC
cdr3_aa: CASQGTQTYNEQYF

j_call: TRBJ1-5
v_call: TRBV28
d_call: TRBD1
clone_size: few
cdr3_nt: TGTGCCAGCAGTCTCGAACCTCACAGGGGGCCCAATCAGCCCCAGCATTTT
cdr3_aa: CASSLEPHRGPNQPQHF

j_call: TRBJ2-7
v_call: TRBV5-1
d_call: TRBD2
clone_size: NA
cdr3_nt: TGCGCCAGCAGCATGGAGGCTAGCGGGGGCTTCTACGAGCAGTACTTC
cdr3_aa: CASSMEASGGFYEQYF

j_call: TRBJ2-7
v_call: TRBV5-1
d_call: NA
clone_size: many
cdr3_nt: TGCGCCAGCAGCTTGGCGGGGCAGGGGTACGAGCAGTACTTC
cdr3_aa: CASSLAGQGYEQYF

j_call: TRBJ2-2
v_call: TRBV6-1
d_call: TRBD2
clone_size: many
cdr3_nt: TGTGCCAGCACCACGGTATTAGCGGGAGGTTCCTCCGGGGAGCTGTTTTTT
cdr3_aa: CASTTVLAGGSSGELFF

j_call: TRBJ1-4
v_call: TRBV4-3
d_call: NA
clone_size: NA
cdr3_nt: TGCGCCAGCAGCCAAGACTCTGGAGGGAGAAATGAAAAACTGTTTTTT
cdr3_aa: CASSQDSGGRNEKLFF

j_call: TRBJ2-1
v_call: TRBV7-9
d_call: NA
clone_size: few
cdr3_nt: TGTGCCAGCAGCCCTAGGACAGATAGCGAGCAGTTCTTC
cdr3_aa: CASSPRTDSEQFF

j_call: TRBJ2-7
v_call: TRBV28
d_call: TRBD1
clone_size: NA
cdr3_nt: TGTGCCAGCTCTCGGGTCCCAGGGGGCTACGAGCAGTACTTC
cdr3_aa: CASSRVPGGYEQYF

j_call: TRBJ2-7
v_call: TRBV7-8
d_call: NA
clone_size: NA
cdr3_nt: TGTGCCAGCAGCTTAAGACTCCACCTATCCTACGAGCAGTACTTC
cdr3_aa: CASSLRLHLSYEQYF

j_call: TRBJ1-2
v_call: TRBV5-1
d_call: NA
clone_size: NA
cdr3_nt: TGCGCCAGCAGCCCGGCTGGGACGGACCTCGGGGGCTACACCTTC
cdr3_aa: CASSPAGTDLGGYTF

j_call: TRBJ2-2
v_call: TRBV12-3/TRBV12-4
d_call: TRBD2
clone_size: many
cdr3_nt: TGTGCCAGCAGCTCCCGGACTAGAGAGACCGGGGAGCTGTTTTTT
cdr3_aa: CASSSRTRETGELFF

j_call: TRBJ2-3
v_call: TRBV12-3/TRBV12-4
d_call: NA
clone_size: few
cdr3_nt: TGTGCCAGCAGCGACTACCCGCCCGGCACAGATACGCAGTATTTT
cdr3_aa: CASSDYPPGTDTQYF

j_call: TRBJ1-6
v_call: TRBV15
d_call: NA
clone_size: NA
cdr3_nt: TGTGCCACCAGCCCTCGATCGGGGGGTGGATCACCCCTCCACTTT
cdr3_aa: CATSPRSGGGSPLHF

j_call: TRBJ2-2
v_call: TRBV6-6
d_call: NA
clone_size: many
cdr3_nt: TGTGCCAGCAGCTATAACACCGGGGAGCTGTTTTTT
cdr3_aa: CASSYNTGELFF

j_call: TRBJ1-3
v_call: TRBV7-2
d_call: TRBD1
clone_size: NA
cdr3_nt: TGTGCCAGCAGCTCGGACAGGGGTGGAAACACCATATATTTT
cdr3_aa: CASSSDRGGNTIYF

j_call: TRBJ1-2
v_call: TRBV12-3/TRBV12-4
d_call: NA
clone_size: NA
cdr3_nt: TGTGCCAGCAGAGCCGGGGCGCAGTTCTATGGCTACACCTTC
cdr3_aa: CASRAGAQFYGYTF

j_call: TRBJ1-1
v_call: TRBV20-1
d_call: NA
clone_size: few
cdr3_nt: TGCAGTGCTAGAGAGCAATGGGTCCGGAACACTGAAGCTTTCTTT
cdr3_aa: CSAREQWVRNTEAFF

j_call: TRBJ2-5
v_call: TRBV9
d_call: TRBD1
clone_size: many
cdr3_nt: TGTGCCAGCAGCCCCAACAGGGGCTTCCAAGAGACCCAGTACTTC
cdr3_aa: CASSPNRGFQETQYF

j_call: TRBJ2-3
v_call: TRBV24-1
d_call: NA
clone_size: many
cdr3_nt: TGTGCCACCAAGGGACTTGCCACAGATACGCAGTATTTT
cdr3_aa: CATKGLATDTQYF

j_call: TRBJ2-1
v_call: TRBV5-1
d_call: TRBD2
clone_size: NA
cdr3_nt: TGCGCCAGCAGCTTGTCGCGGGGGGGCCCTAATGAGCAGTTCTTC
cdr3_aa: CASSLSRGGPNEQFF

j_call: TRBJ1-5
v_call: TRBV12-5
d_call: NA
clone_size: NA
cdr3_nt: TGTGCTAGTGGTTTGGTAGTAGGGTCGGGATGGTTGGGCATTCAGCCCCAGCATTTT
cdr3_aa: CASGLVVGSGWLGIQPQHF

j_call: TRBJ2-1
v_call: TRBV7-2
d_call: TRBD2
clone_size: NA
cdr3_nt: TGTGCCAGCAGCTTATCTCGACTAGCGGGGGGGCTCGGTGAGCAGTTCTTC
cdr3_aa: CASSLSRLAGGLGEQFF

j_call: TRBJ1-2
v_call: TRBV4-3
d_call: NA
clone_size: many
cdr3_nt: TGCGCCAGCAGCCCCACGTACCTCGGGGGTAACTATGGCTACACCTTC
cdr3_aa: CASSPTYLGGNYGYTF

j_call: TRBJ2-7
v_call: TRBV5-1
d_call: TRBD2
clone_size: many
cdr3_nt: TGCGCCAGCAGCTTTGTAAGCGGGAGGTCCGAGCAGTACTTC
cdr3_aa: CASSFVSGRSEQYF

j_call: TRBJ2-3
v_call: TRBV27
d_call: NA
clone_size: many
cdr3_nt: TGTGCCAGCAGTTTCGACGCTACAGATACGCAGTATTTT
cdr3_aa: CASSFDATDTQYF

j_call: TRBJ2-7
v_call: TRBV29-1
d_call: NA
clone_size: few
cdr3_nt: TGCAGCGTTGGGACTTTCAGCTCCTACGAGCAGTACTTC
cdr3_aa: CSVGTFSSYEQYF

j_call: TRBJ2-3
v_call: TRBV7-2
d_call: NA
clone_size: NA
cdr3_nt: TGTGCCAGCAGCGTGAGGGGGAGGGATACAGATACGCAGTATTTT
cdr3_aa: CASSVRGRDTDTQYF

j_call: TRBJ2-1
v_call: TRBV4-3
d_call: TRBD1
clone_size: many
cdr3_nt: TGCGCCAGCAGCCAGGGGACAGGAGGGCTCTCCTACAATGAGCAGTTCTTC
cdr3_aa: CASSQGTGGLSYNEQFF

j_call: TRBJ2-5
v_call: TRBV29-1
d_call: NA
clone_size: NA
cdr3_nt: TGCAGCGTAGAAACGTCCTTCGGGCTGAAAGAGACCCAGTACTTC
cdr3_aa: CSVETSFGLKETQYF

j_call: TRBJ2-3
v_call: TRBV20-1
d_call: TRBD1
clone_size: NA
cdr3_nt: TGCAGTGCCTCCGGGACAGGTACAGATACGCAGTATTTT
cdr3_aa: CSASGTGTDTQYF

j_call: TRBJ2-3
v_call: TRBV10-3
d_call: TRBD1
clone_size: NA
cdr3_nt: TGTGCCATCAGTGTGGACAGGGCGGCTGATACGCAGTATTTT
cdr3_aa: CAISVDRAADTQYF

j_call: TRBJ1-5
v_call: TRBV7-2
d_call: NA
clone_size: many
cdr3_nt: TGTGCCAGCAGCTTCAGGGTGAGCAATCAGCCCCAGCATTTT
cdr3_aa: CASSFRVSNQPQHF

j_call: TRBJ1-1
v_call: TRBV7-2
d_call: TRBD1
clone_size: few
cdr3_nt: TGTGCCAGCAGCGAGGACAGGGGAATGCTGGCTTTCTTT
cdr3_aa: CASSEDRGMLAFF

j_call: TRBJ1-5
v_call: TRBV20-1
d_call: TRBD1
clone_size: many
cdr3_nt: TGCAGTGCTAGAGGGAACAGGGGAGCGCCCCAGCATTTT
cdr3_aa: CSARGNRGAPQHF